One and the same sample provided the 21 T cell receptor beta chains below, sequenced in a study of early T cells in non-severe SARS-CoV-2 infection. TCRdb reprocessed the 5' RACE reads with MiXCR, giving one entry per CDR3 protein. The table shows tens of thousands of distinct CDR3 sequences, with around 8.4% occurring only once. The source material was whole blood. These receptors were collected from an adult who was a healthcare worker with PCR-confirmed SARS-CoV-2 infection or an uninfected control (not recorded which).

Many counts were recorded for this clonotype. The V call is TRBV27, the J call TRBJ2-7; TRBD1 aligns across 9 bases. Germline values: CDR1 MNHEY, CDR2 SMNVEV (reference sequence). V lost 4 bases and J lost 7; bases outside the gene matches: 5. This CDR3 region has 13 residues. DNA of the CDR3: TGTGCCAGCAGTTCCGGGACAGGGTTTGAGCAGTACTTC. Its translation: CASSSGTGFEQYF.

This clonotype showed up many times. CDR3 region: CAISERRESNEQYF. CDR3 in DNA: TGTGCCATCAGTGAACGGCGGGAAAGTAACGAGCAGTACTTC. This rearrangement joins TRBV10-3 to TRBJ2-7; D is possibly TRBD2 (6 bases). The CDR3 spans 14 residues. The germline CDR1 and CDR2 sequences are ENHRY and SYGVKD. Deletions cut 3 bases from V and 5 bases from J, with 14 bases between.

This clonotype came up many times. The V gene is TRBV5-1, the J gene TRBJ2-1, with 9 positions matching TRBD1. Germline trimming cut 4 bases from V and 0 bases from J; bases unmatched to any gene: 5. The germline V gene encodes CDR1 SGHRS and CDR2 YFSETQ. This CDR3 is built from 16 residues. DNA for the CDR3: TGCGCCAGCAGCCGGACAGGGGCTAGCTCCTACAATGAGCAGTTCTTC. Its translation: CASSRTGASSYNEQFF.

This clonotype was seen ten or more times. CDR3 in DNA: TGTGCCAGCAGCTTGCTGGCAGGGCTCGGGCAGCCCCAGCATTTT. Amino acid sequence: CASSLLAGLGQPQHF. The chain employs TRBV5-5 and TRBJ1-5; TRBD1 might be the D (5 bases). The CDR3 contains 15 residues. In germline, CDR1 is SGHKS, CDR2 YYEKEE (reference sequence). Trimming removed 1 base from V and 7 bases from J, with 15 bases in between.

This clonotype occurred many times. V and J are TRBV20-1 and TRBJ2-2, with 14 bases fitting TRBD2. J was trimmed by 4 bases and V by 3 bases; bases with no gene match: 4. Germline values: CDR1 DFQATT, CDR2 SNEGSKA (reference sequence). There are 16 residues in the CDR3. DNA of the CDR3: TGCAGTGCTAGCTCAGGGACTAGCGGGGGCACCGGGGAGCTGTTTTTT. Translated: CSASSGTSGGTGELFF.

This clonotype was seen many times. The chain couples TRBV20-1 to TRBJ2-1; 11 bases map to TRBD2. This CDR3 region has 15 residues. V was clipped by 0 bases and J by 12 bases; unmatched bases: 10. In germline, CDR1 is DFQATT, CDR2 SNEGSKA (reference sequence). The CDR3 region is CSARDSGLAGGWQFF. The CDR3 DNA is TGCAGTGCTAGAGATTCGGGGCTAGCGGGAGGTTGGCAGTTCTTC.

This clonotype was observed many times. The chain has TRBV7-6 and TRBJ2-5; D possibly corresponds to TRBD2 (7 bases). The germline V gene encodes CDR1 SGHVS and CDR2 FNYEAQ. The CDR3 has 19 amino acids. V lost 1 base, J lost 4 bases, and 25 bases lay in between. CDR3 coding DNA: TGTGCCAGCAGCTTAGGGATTGGAGGGGGGGTACGCCCCCGAGAGACCCAGTACTTC. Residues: CASSLGIGGGVRPRETQYF.

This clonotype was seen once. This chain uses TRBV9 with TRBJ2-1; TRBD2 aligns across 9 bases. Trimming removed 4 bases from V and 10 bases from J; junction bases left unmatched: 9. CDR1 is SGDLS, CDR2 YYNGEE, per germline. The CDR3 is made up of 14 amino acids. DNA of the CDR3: TGTGCCAGCAGCTCAGAGGGACTAGCAGGGGAGCAGTTCTTC. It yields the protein CASSSEGLAGEQFF.

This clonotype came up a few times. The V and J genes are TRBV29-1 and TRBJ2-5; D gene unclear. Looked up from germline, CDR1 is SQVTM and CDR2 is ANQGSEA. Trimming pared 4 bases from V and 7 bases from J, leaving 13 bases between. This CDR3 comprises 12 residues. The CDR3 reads CSVVYLAGTQYF. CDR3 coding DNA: TGCAGCGTTGTGTACCTTGCCGGGACCCAGTACTTC.

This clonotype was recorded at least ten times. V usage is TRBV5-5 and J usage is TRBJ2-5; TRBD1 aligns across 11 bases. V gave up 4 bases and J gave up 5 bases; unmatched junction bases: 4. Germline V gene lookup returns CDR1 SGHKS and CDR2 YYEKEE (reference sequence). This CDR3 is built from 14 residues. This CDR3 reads CASSMGQGVETQYF. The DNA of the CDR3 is TGTGCCAGCAGCATGGGACAGGGGGTTGAGACCCAGTACTTC.

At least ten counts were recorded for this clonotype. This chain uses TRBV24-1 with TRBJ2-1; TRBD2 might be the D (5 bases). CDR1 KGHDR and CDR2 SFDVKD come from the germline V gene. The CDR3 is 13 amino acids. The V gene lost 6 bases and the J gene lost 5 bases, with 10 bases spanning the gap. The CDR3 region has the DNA TGTGCCACCAGTAGGGAGCGGAACAATGAGCAGTTCTTC. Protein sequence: CATSRERNNEQFF.

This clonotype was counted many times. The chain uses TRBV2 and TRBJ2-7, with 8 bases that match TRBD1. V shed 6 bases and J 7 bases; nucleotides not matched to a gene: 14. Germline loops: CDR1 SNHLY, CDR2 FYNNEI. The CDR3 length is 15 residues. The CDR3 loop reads CASRKPGQGVGEQYF. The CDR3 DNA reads TGTGCCAGCAGAAAACCAGGACAGGGAGTAGGAGAGCAGTACTTC. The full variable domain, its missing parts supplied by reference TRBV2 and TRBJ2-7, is EPEVTQTPSHQVTQMGQEVILRCVPISNHLYFYWYRQILGQKVEFLVSFYNNEISEKSEIFDDQFSVERPDGSNFTLKIRSTKLEDSAMYFCASRKPGQGVGEQYFGPGTRLTVT.

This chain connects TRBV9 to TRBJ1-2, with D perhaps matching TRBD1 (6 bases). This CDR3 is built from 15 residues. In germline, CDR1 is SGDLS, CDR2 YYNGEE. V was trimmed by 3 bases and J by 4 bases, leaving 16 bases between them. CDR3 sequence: CASSAWDTAGYGYTF. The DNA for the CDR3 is TGTGCCAGCAGCGCCTGGGACACCGCAGGCTATGGCTACACCTTC. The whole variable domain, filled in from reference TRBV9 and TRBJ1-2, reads DSGVTQTPKHLITATGQRVTLRCSPRSGDLSVYWYQQSLDQGLQFLIQYYNGEERAKGNILERFSAQQFPDLHSELNLSSLELGDSALYFCASSAWDTAGYGYTFGSGTRLTVV.

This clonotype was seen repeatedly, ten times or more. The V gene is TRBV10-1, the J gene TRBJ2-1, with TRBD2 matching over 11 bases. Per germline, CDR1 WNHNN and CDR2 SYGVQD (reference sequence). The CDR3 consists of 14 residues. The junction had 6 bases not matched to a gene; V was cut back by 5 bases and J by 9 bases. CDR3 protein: CASSSSGGRSEQFF. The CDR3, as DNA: TGCGCCAGCAGTTCTAGCGGGGGGAGAAGTGAGCAGTTCTTC.

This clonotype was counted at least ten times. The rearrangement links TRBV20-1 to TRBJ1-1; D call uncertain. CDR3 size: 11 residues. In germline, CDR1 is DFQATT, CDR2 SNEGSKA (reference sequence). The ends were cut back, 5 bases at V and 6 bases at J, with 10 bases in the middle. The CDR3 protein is CSARTDPEAFF. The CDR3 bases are TGCAGTGCTCGGACGGACCCTGAAGCTTTCTTT.

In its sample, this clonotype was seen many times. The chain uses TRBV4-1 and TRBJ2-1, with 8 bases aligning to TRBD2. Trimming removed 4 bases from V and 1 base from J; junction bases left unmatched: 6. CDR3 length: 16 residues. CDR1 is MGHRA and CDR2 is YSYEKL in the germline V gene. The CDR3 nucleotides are TGCGCCAGCAGCCGCTTGACTAGCGTATCCTACAATGAGCAGTTCTTC. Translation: CASSRLTSVSYNEQFF.

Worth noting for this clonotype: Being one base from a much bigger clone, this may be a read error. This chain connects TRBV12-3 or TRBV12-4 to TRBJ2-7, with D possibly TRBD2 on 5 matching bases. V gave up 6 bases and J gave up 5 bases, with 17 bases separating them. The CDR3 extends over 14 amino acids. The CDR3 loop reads CASSHSGFFHEQYF. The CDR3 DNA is TGTGCCAGCAGCCACTCGGGATTTTTCCACGAGCAGTACTTC.

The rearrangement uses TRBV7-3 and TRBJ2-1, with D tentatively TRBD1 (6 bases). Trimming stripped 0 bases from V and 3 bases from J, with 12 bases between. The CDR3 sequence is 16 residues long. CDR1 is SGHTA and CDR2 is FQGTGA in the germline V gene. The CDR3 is CASSLTTGSVYNEQFF. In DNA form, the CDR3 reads TGTGCCAGCAGCTTAACTACAGGGTCGGTCTACAATGAGCAGTTCTTC.

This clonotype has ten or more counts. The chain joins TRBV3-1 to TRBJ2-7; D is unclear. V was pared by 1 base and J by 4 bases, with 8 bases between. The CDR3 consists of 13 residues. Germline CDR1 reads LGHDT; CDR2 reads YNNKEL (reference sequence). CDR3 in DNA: TGTGCCAGCAGCCAAGGATCCCAGTACGAGCAGTACTTC. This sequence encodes CASSQGSQYEQYF.

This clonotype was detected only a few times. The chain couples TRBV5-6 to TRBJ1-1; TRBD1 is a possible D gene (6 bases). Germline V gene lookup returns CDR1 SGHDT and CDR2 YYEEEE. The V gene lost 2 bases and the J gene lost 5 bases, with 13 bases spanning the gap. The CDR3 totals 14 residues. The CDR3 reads CASSFLQGGTEAFF. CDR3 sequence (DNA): TGTGCCAGCAGCTTCCTACAGGGAGGTACTGAAGCTTTCTTT.

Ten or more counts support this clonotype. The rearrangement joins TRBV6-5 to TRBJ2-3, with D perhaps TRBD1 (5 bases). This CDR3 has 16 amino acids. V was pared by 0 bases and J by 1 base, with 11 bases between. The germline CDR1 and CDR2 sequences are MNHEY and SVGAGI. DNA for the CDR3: TGTGCCAGCAGTTACTCGAAGGGGTACGGCACAGATACGCAGTATTTT. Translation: CASSYSKGYGTDTQYF.